The rows below give T cell receptor beta chains drawn from one sample of a study of blood T cell repertoires in COVID-19. Assay: immunoSEQ multiplex PCR; the TCRdb copy retains only in-frame clones and omits some. Here the sample spans about 49,000 clones, over 75% being singletons. The sequencing sample was made of peripheral blood. Source of these receptors: a human donor in a cohort sampled during active COVID-19. Each CDR3 is given with its conserved first and last residue. A D gene is named only where the DNA matches it firmly. Clone size is given for some rows only: seen once, a few or many times, or a class if the clone is expanded.

V gene,clone size,J gene,D gene,CDR3 length,CDR3 DNA,CDR3 protein
TRBV2,once,TRBJ2-1,.,15,TGTGCCAGCAGTGTGCGTAGGGAGGCGATAGGTGAGCAGTTCTTC,CASSVRREAIGEQFF
TRBV28,.,TRBJ2-7,.,14,TGTGCCAGCAGTTCCCCAGGGTTCCCCGTCGAGCAGTACTTC,CASSSPGFPVEQYF
TRBV12-3/TRBV12-4,.,TRBJ1-4,.,12,TGTGCCAGCAGGAACATCCAGGGAAAACTGTTTTTT,CASRNIQGKLFF
TRBV18,.,TRBJ2-1,.,15,TGTGCCAGCTCTGATAGCCAACCTACCTACAATGAGCAGTTCTTC,CASSDSQPTYNEQFF
TRBV2,once,TRBJ1-3,TRBD1,16,TGTGCCAGCAGTTTTCAGGGACAGGGGACAGGAAACACCATATATTTT,CASSFQGQGTGNTIYF
TRBV7-3,.,TRBJ2-1,.,15,TGTGCCAGCAGCTTACAGGCTTCCGCCTACAATGAGCAGTTCTTC,CASSLQASAYNEQFF
TRBV6-2/TRBV6-3,.,TRBJ2-7,TRBD1,15,TGTGCCAGCAGCCAGCCGCGACAGGGTATAGGAGAGCAGTACTTC,CASSQPRQGIGEQYF
TRBV5-4,.,TRBJ1-1,.,16,TGTGCCAGCAGCCCCGCCCGACAGACAAAAAACACTGAAGCTTTCTTT,CASSPARQTKNTEAFF
TRBV7-8,.,TRBJ1-2,.,14,TGTGCCAGCAGCTTAGCGAATAGTTACGGTGGCTACACCTTC,CASSLANSYGGYTF
TRBV6-2/TRBV6-3,.,TRBJ2-5,TRBD2,15,TGTGCCAGCAGTTACTCAGGCGGGAGCGGTGAGACCCAGTACTTC,CASSYSGGSGETQYF
TRBV10-2,.,TRBJ2-3,.,14,TGCGCCAGCTCTCTCCAGGGGACCACAGATACGCAGTATTTT,CASSLQGTTDTQYF
TRBV5-5,.,TRBJ1-3,.,15,TGTGCCAGCAGCTCTGACAAAGTCTCTGGAAACACCATATATTTT,CASSSDKVSGNTIYF
TRBV19,.,TRBJ1-5,.,14,TGTGCCACCTCAGGGGCAGGGAGCAATCAGCCCCAGCATTTT,CATSGAGSNQPQHF
TRBV9,.,TRBJ1-4,TRBD1,15,TGTGCCAGCAGCATCCGGACAGGCTCAGGTGAAAAACTGTTTTTT,CASSIRTGSGEKLFF
TRBV6-2/TRBV6-3,.,TRBJ2-7,TRBD2,17,TGTGCCAGCAGTTTAACGGCTAACGGACTAGCGATCTACGAGCAGTACTTC,CASSLTANGLAIYEQYF